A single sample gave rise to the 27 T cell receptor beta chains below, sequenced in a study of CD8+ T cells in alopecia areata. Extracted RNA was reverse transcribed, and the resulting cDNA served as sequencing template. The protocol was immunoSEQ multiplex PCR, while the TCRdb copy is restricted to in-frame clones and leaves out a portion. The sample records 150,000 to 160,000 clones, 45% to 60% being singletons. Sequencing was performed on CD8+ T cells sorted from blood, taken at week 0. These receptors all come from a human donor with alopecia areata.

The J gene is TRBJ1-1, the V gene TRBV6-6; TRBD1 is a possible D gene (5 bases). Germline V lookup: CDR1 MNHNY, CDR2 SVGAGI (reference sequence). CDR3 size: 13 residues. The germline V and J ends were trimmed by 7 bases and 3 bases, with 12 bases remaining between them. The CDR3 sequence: CASMFQGDTEAFF. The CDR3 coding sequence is TGTGCCAGCATGTTTCAGGGAGACACTGAAGCTTTCTTT.

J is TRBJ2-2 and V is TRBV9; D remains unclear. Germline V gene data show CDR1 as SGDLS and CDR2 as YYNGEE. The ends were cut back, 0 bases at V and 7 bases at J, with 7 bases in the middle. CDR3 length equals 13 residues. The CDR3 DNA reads TGTGCCAGCAGCGTAGGAGACGTCGGGGAGCTGTTTTTT. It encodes CASSVGDVGELFF.

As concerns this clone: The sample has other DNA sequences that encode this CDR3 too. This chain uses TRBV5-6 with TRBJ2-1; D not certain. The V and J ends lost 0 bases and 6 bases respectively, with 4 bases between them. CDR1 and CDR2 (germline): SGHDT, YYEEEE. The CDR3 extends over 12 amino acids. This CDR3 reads CASSLGGNEQFF. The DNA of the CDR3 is TGTGCCAGCAGCTTGGGGGGCAATGAGCAGTTCTTC.

For the CDR3, the DNA is TGTGCCAGCAGCTTAAGTACCGGGGAGCTGTTTTTT. This gives the protein CASSLSTGELFF. This chain joins TRBV5-6 and TRBJ2-2; D is unclear. The germline gives CDR1 SGHDT, CDR2 YYEEEE. Trimming removed 2 bases at V and 5 bases at J, with 4 bases between. This CDR3 has 12 residues.

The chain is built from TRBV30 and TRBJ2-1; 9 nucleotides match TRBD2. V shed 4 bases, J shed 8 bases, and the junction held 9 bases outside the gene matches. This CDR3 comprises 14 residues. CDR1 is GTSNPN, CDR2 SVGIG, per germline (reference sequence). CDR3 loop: CAWNPAGGRDEQFF. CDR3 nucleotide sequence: TGTGCCTGGAATCCAGCGGGGGGCCGAGATGAGCAGTTCTTC. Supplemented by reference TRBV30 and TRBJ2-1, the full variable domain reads SQTIHQWPATLVQPVGSPLSLECTVEGTSNPNLYWYRQAAGRGLQLLFYSVGIGQISSEVPQNLSASRPQDRQFILSSKKLLLSDSGFYLCAWNPAGGRDEQFFGPGTRLTVL.

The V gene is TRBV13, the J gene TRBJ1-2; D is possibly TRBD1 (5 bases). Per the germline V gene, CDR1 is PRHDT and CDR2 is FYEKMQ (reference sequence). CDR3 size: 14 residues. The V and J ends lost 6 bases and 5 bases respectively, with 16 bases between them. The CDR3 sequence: CASRSWDEGYGYTF. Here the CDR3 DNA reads TGTGCCAGCAGAAGCTGGGACGAGGGTTATGGCTACACCTTC.

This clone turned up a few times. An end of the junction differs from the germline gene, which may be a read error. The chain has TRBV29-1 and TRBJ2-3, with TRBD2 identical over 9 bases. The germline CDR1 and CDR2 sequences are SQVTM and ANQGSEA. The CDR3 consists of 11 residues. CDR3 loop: CSVVASGGTGF. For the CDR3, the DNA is TGCAGCGTTGTTGCCAGCGGGGGGACGGGTTTT.

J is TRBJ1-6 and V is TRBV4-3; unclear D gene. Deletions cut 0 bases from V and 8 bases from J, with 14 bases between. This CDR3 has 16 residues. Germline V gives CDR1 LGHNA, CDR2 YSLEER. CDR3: CASSQDVGEVYSPLHF. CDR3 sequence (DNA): TGCGCCAGCAGCCAAGACGTAGGTGAAGTGTATTCACCCCTCCACTTT.

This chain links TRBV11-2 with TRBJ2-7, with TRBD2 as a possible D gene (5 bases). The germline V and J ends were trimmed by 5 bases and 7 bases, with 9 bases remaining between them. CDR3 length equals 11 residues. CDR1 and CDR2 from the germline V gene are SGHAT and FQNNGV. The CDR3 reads CASSPGNEQYF. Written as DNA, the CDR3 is TGTGCCAGCAGCCCGGGGAATGAGCAGTACTTC.

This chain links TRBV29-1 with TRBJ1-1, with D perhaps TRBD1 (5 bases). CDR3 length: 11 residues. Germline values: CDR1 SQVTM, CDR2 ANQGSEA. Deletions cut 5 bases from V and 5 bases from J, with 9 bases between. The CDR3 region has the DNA TGCAGCGTTACGGGGGGAACTGAAGCTTTCTTT. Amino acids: CSVTGGTEAFF.

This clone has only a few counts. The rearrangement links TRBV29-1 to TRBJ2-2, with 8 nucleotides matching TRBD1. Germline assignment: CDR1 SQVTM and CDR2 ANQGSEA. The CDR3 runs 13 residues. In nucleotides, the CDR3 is TGCAGTACGGACAGGGAGTACACCGGGGAGCTGTTTTTT. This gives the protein CSTDREYTGELFF.

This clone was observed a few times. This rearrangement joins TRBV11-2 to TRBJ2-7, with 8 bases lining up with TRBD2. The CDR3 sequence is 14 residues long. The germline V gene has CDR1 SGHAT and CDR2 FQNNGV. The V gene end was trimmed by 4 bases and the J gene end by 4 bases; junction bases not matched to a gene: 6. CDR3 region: CASSSGRGLYEQYF. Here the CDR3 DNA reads TGTGCCAGCAGCTCCGGGAGGGGTCTATACGAGCAGTACTTC.

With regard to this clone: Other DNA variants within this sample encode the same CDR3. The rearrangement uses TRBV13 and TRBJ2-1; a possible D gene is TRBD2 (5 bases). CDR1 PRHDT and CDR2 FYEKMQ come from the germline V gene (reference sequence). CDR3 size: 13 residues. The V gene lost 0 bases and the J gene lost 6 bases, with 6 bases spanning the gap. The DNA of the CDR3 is TGTGCCAGCAGCTTAGGTGCGGGCAATGAGCAGTTCTTC. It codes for CASSLGAGNEQFF. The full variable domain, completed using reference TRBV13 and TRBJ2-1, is AAGVIQSPRHLIKEKRETATLKCYPIPRHDTVYWYQQGPGQDPQFLISFYEKMQSDKGSIPDRFSAQQFSDYHSELNMSSLELGDSALYFCASSLGAGNEQFFGPGTRLTVL.

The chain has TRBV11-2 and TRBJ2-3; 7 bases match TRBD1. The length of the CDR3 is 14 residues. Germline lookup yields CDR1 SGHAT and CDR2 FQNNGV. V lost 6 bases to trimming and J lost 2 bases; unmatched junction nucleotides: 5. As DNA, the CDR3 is TGTGCCAGCAGAGGGGGCGGAGTCACAGATACGCAGTATTTT. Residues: CASRGGGVTDTQYF.

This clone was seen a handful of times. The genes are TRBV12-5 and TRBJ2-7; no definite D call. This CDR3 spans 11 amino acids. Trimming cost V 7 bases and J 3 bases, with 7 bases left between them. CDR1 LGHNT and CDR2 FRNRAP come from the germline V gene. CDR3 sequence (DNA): TGTGCTAGTGTACCCAGCTACGAGCAGTACTTC. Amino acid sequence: CASVPSYEQYF.

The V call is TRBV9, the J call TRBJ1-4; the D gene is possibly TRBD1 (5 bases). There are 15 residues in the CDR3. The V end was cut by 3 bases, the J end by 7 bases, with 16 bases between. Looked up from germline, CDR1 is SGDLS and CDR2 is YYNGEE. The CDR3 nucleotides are TGTGCCAGCAGCGCGGGGGGATTAACGGCTGAAAAACTGTTTTTT. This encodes CASSAGGLTAEKLFF.

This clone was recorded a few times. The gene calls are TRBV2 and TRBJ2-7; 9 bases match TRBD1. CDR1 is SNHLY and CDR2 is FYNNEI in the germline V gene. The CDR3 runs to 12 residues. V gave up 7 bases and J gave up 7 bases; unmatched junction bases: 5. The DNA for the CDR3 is TGTGCCAGCACGGGGGACAGGGTGGAGCAGTACTTC. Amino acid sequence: CASTGDRVEQYF.

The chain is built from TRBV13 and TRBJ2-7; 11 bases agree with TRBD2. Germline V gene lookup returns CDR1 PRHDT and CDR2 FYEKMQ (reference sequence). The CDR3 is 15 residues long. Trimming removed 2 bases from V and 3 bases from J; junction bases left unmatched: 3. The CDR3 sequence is CASSLFGLAGYEQYF. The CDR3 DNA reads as TGTGCCAGCAGCTTATTCGGACTAGCGGGCTACGAGCAGTACTTC.

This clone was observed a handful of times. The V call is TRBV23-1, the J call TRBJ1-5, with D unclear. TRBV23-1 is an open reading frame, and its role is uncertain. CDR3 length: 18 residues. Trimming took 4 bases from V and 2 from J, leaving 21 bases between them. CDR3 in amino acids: CASSLSRLAGMGNQPQHF. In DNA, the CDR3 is TGCGCCAGCAGTCTTTCCCGACTTGCGGGTATGGGCAATCAGCCCCAGCATTTT.

The CDR3 reads CASSIVPVNEQFF. CDR3 DNA: TGTGCCAGTAGTATAGTGCCGGTGAATGAGCAGTTCTTC. The rearrangement joins TRBV19 to TRBJ2-1; the D is unclear. The CDR3 has 13 residues. Germline CDR1 and CDR2: LNHDA and SQIVND (reference sequence). Between the trimmed V and J ends, which lost 1 base and 7 bases, there was a span of 8 bases.

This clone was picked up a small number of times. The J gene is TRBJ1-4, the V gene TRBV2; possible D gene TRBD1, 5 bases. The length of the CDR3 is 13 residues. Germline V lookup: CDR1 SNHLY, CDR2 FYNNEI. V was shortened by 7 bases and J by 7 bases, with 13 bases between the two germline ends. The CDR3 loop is CASTGKGSEKLFF. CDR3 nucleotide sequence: TGTGCCAGCACTGGAAAGGGGAGTGAAAAACTGTTTTTT.

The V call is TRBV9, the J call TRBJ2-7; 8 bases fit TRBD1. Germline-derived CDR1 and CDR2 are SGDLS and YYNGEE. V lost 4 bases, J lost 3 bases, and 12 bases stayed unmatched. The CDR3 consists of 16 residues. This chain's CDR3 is CASSPRDRTTDYEQYF. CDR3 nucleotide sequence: TGTGCCAGCAGCCCTAGGGACAGGACCACTGACTACGAGCAGTACTTC.

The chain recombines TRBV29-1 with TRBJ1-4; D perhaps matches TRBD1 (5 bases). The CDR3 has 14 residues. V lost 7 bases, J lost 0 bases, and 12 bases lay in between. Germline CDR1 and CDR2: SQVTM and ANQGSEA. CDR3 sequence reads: CSASGGATNEKLFF. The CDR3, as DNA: TGCAGCGCCTCGGGGGGAGCAACTAATGAAAAACTGTTTTTT.

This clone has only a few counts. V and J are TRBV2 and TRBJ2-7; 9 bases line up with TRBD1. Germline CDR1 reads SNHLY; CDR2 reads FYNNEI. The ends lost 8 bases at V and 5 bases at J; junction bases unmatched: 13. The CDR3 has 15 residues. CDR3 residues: CASDSTGTGRDEQYF. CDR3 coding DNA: TGTGCCAGCGACTCGACCGGGACAGGGCGCGACGAGCAGTACTTC.

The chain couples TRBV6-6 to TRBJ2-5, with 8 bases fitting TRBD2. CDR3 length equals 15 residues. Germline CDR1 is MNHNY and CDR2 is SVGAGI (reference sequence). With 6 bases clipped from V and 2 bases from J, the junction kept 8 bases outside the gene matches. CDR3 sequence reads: CASSQSGGSQETQYF. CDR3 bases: TGTGCCAGCAGCCAGAGCGGGGGCTCGCAAGAGACCCAGTACTTC.

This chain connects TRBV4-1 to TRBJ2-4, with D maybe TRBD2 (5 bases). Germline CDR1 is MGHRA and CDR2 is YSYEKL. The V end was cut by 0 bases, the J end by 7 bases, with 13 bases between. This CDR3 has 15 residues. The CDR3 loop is CASSQDRSPGNIQYF. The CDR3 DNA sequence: TGCGCCAGCAGCCAAGATAGATCCCCGGGGAACATTCAGTACTTC.

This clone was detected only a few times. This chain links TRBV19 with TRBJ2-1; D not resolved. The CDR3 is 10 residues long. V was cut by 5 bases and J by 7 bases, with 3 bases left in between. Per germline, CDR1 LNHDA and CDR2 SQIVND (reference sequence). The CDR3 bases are TGTGCCAGTAGTGGGAATGAGCAGTTCTTC. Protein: CASSGNEQFF.